The 26 T cell receptor beta chains below come from one sample, sequenced in a study of T cells in Graves' hyperthyroidism and ophthalmopathy. Amplification of TCR beta CDR3 regions used RNA as the template. HTBI primers were the set used in a first-round RT-PCR of the TCR CDR3. MiXCR, applied by TCRdb to the multiplex PCR reads, yields one record per CDR3 protein. The sample consists of hundreds of thousands of distinct CDR3 sequences, around 20% of them appearing once. The sequencing input was blood. Receptors were obtained from a young man with Graves' ophthalmopathy.

In DNA, the CDR3 is TGTGCCAGCAGTTTATTTGACGCAGGGAGTTCACCCCTCCACTTT. Residues: CASSLFDAGSSPLHF. The chain links TRBV12-3 or TRBV12-4 to TRBJ1-6; possible D gene TRBD1, 5 bases. This CDR3 has 15 residues. Trimming pared 2 bases from V and 9 bases from J, leaving 14 bases between.

This clonotype was recorded many times. The chain has TRBV6-2 or TRBV6-3 and TRBJ1-1, with D tentatively TRBD1 (5 bases). Trimming stripped 0 bases from V and 6 bases from J, with 17 bases between. The V gene's germline CDR1 is MNHEY and CDR2 SVGEGT. The CDR3 consists of 16 residues. CDR3 loop: CASSYSADRDLPEAFF. The CDR3 nucleotides are TGTGCCAGCAGTTACTCGGCGGACCGGGACCTACCTGAAGCTTTCTTT.

The chain uses TRBV5-1 and TRBJ2-1; no clear D gene. In germline, CDR1 is SGHRS, CDR2 YFSETQ. V was trimmed by 0 bases and J by 4 bases, leaving 11 bases between them. This CDR3 spans 15 amino acids. The CDR3, as DNA: TGCGCCAGCAGCTTGGACACCTCAGAGTACAATGAGCAGTTCTTC. This encodes CASSLDTSEYNEQFF.

The sample holds many counts of this clonotype. This chain uses TRBV30 with TRBJ2-7; D is possibly TRBD1 (5 bases). The CDR3 consists of 14 residues. The germline V gene has CDR1 GTSNPN and CDR2 SVGIG (reference sequence). V was trimmed by 3 bases and J by 1 base, leaving 13 bases between them. In DNA form, the CDR3 reads TGTGCCTGGAGGTTACAGGACCGGTCCTACGAGCAGTACTTC. It encodes CAWRLQDRSYEQYF.

The genes are TRBV19 and TRBJ2-2, with a possible D match to TRBD1 (6 bases). Trimming left V 1 base short and J 5 bases short, with 8 bases between. The germline CDR1 and CDR2 sequences are LNHDA and SQIVND (reference sequence). The CDR3 spans 14 residues. DNA for the CDR3: TGTGCCAGTAGTATAGTTACAGGGACCGGGGAGCTGTTTTTT. This translates into CASSIVTGTGELFF.

Points on this clonotype: It may be a read error: a sequence one base away is much more abundant. The chain recombines TRBV7-3 with TRBJ2-1; 12 bases fit TRBD2. Germline V gene lookup returns CDR1 SGHTA and CDR2 FQGTGA. The CDR3 consists of 17 residues. The CDR3, as DNA: TGTACCAGCAGCATCACAGGTGTTACTAGCGGGAGGCCAGAGCAGTTCTTC. The encoded protein is CTSSITGVTSGRPEQFF.

This clonotype has ten or more counts. The chain couples TRBV5-1 to TRBJ2-5; tentatively, D is TRBD1 (5 bases). Trimming cost V 0 bases and J 2 bases, with 14 bases left between them. The germline V gene encodes CDR1 SGHRS and CDR2 YFSETQ. CDR3 length: 16 amino acids. The CDR3 DNA is TGCGCCAGCAGCTTGGCCCAGGGAATAGGGCAAGAGACCCAGTACTTC. The encoded protein is CASSLAQGIGQETQYF.

This clonotype has more than one count but fewer than ten. The chain couples TRBV20-1 to TRBJ2-1; 8 bases agree with TRBD2. Germline values: CDR1 DFQATT, CDR2 SNEGSKA (reference sequence). The CDR3 extends over 16 amino acids. V dropped 6 bases and J dropped 7; count of bases not matched to a gene: 17. The CDR3 region has the DNA TGCAGTGCCCTTAGCCCCCGCGGGAGGTCAATAAATGAGCAGTTCTTC. This translates into CSALSPRGRSINEQFF.

The J gene is TRBJ2-1, the V gene TRBV29-1, with D uncertain. CDR1 and CDR2 (germline): SQVTM, ANQGSEA. This CDR3 is built from 12 residues. V was pared by 5 bases and J by 1 base, with 6 bases between. CDR3 region: CSVRVSYNEQFF. The DNA of the CDR3 is TGCAGCGTTCGGGTTTCCTACAATGAGCAGTTCTTC.

The chain uses TRBV2 and TRBJ2-1; 7 bases align to TRBD1. Germline CDR1 and CDR2: SNHLY and FYNNEI. The trim removed 6 bases at V and 6 bases at J, leaving 14 bases unmatched. The length of the CDR3 is 16 residues. CDR3 nucleotides: TGTGCCAGCAGGGATGGGGGCTCAGGGGGTTTCAATGAGCAGTTCTTC. This gives the protein CASRDGGSGGFNEQFF. Using reference TRBV2 and TRBJ2-1 for the parts outside the CDR3, the full variable domain is EPEVTQTPSHQVTQMGQEVILRCVPISNHLYFYWYRQILGQKVEFLVSFYNNEISEKSEIFDDQFSVERPDGSNFTLKIRSTKLEDSAMYFCASRDGGSGGFNEQFFGPGTRLTVL.

The rearrangement joins TRBV5-1 to TRBJ2-1; 9 nucleotides agree with TRBD1. Germline V gene data show CDR1 as SGHRS and CDR2 as YFSETQ. This CDR3 spans 15 amino acids. The V gene end was trimmed by 0 bases and the J gene end by 6 bases; junction bases not matched to a gene: 4. CDR3 nucleotide sequence: TGCGCCAGCAGCTTGGGGACAGGGGTCCTCAATGAGCAGTTCTTC. Its protein is CASSLGTGVLNEQFF.

The chain has TRBV3-1 and TRBJ2-7; D uncertain. The CDR3 consists of 15 residues. CDR1 and CDR2 from the germline V gene are LGHDT and YNNKEL (reference sequence). Trimming cost V 1 base and J 1 base, with 11 bases left between them. The CDR3 here is CASSQVAADSYEQYF. Written as DNA, the CDR3 is TGTGCCAGCAGCCAAGTGGCGGCGGATTCCTACGAGCAGTACTTC.

Only a few counts were recorded for this clonotype. Here the CDR3 DNA reads TGTGCCAGCAGCTTGGTCCCGGGACCCGACTGGAAGGCACGGGATCCAGATACGCAGTATTTT. It encodes CASSLVPGPDWKARDPDTQYF. The chain recombines TRBV5-6 with TRBJ2-3, with D tentatively TRBD1 or TRBD2 (5 bases each). Germline loops: CDR1 SGHDT, CDR2 YYEEEE. V was pared by 0 bases and J by 4 bases, with 30 bases between. This CDR3 is built from 21 residues.

Points on this clonotype: A read error may produce the germline difference seen at one junction end. This sequence joins TRBV11-2 and TRBJ2-6; a weak D match, TRBD2 (5 bases). CDR1 and CDR2 (germline): SGHAT, FQNNGV. The length of the CDR3 is 16 residues. In DNA, the CDR3 is TGCGCCAGCAGCCCCGGGATGCACTCTGGGGCCAACGTCCTGACTTTC. Translated: CASSPGMHSGANVLTF.

In regard to this clonotype: One end of the junction does not line up with germline, which may come from a read error. The rearrangement uses TRBV5-1 and TRBJ2-1; 7 bases are shared with TRBD2. The CDR3 spans 16 residues. CDR1 SGHRS and CDR2 YFSETQ come from the germline V gene. This CDR3 is CASSSSGIHVNNEQFF. The DNA of the CDR3 is TGTGCCAGCAGTTCAAGCGGGATCCATGTAAACAATGAGCAGTTCTTC.

The sample holds a few counts of this clonotype. The chain carries TRBV7-9 and TRBJ2-7, with a weak D call TRBD1 (6 bases). Germline V gives CDR1 SEHNR, CDR2 FQNEAQ (reference sequence). The CDR3 spans 15 residues. V lost 1 base and J lost 5, with 15 bases in between. The CDR3 region is CASSLGDGQSNEQYF. The CDR3 DNA is TGTGCCAGCAGCTTAGGGGACGGACAGTCAAACGAGCAGTACTTC. Complete variable domain (other parts from reference TRBV7-9 and TRBJ2-7): DTGVSQNPRHKITKRGQNVTFRCDPISEHNRLYWYRQTLGQGPEFLTYFQNEAQLEKSRLLSDRFSAERPKGSFSTLEIQRTEQGDSAMYLCASSLGDGQSNEQYFGPGTRLTVT.

This clonotype was observed many times. The V and J genes are TRBV6-1 and TRBJ2-5, with 10 bases aligning to TRBD1. J was trimmed by 1 base and V by 7 bases; bases with no gene match: 6. Per germline, CDR1 MNHNS and CDR2 SASEGT. The CDR3 is made up of 15 amino acids. In DNA, the CDR3 is TGTGCCAGCATTGGGCGGGACAGGGGCCAAGAGACCCAGTACTTC. It codes for CASIGRDRGQETQYF.

This clonotype has ten or more counts. V usage is TRBV29-1 and J usage is TRBJ1-1, with D possibly being TRBD1 (5 bases). CDR3 length: 13 residues. Per the germline V gene, CDR1 is SQVTM and CDR2 is ANQGSEA. V was clipped by 6 bases and J by 0 bases, with 11 bases between them. CDR3 residues: CSVRGRMNTEAFF. The CDR3 nucleotides are TGCAGCGTGCGGGGCAGGATGAACACTGAAGCTTTCTTT.

V gene TRBV2 combines with J gene TRBJ1-4; a possible D gene is TRBD1 (5 bases). This CDR3 region has 15 residues. Between the trimmed V and J ends, which lost 7 bases and 0 bases, there was a span of 12 bases. The V gene's germline CDR1 is SNHLY and CDR2 FYNNEI. The CDR3 nucleotides read TGTGCCAGCAACAGAGGCAGGGCAACTAATGAAAAACTGTTTTTT. Its translation: CASNRGRATNEKLFF.

Many counts were recorded for this clonotype. The rearrangement joins TRBV3-1 to TRBJ1-6, with D uncertain. Germline V lookup: CDR1 LGHDT, CDR2 YNNKEL (reference sequence). Trimming shortened V by 4 bases and J by 7 bases, and 8 bases separated the two germline ends. The CDR3 covers 13 residues. The CDR3 reads CASSRRHNSPLHF. CDR3 DNA: TGTGCCAGCAGCCGACGACACAATTCACCCCTCCACTTT.

The rearrangement links TRBV6-9 to TRBJ2-2; 7 positions agree with TRBD1. With V trimmed by 1 base and J by 4 bases, 6 bases remained unmatched. Germline V gives CDR1 MNHGY, CDR2 SVAAGI. The CDR3 runs to 16 residues. Written as DNA, the CDR3 is TGTGCCAGCAGTTATTACAGGGGCCGAAGCACCGGGGAGCTGTTTTTT. This sequence encodes CASSYYRGRSTGELFF.

The chain couples TRBV10-1 to TRBJ2-1; D is undetermined. In germline, CDR1 is WNHNN, CDR2 SYGVQD (reference sequence). Trimming pared 8 bases from V and 8 bases from J, leaving 16 bases between. CDR3 length equals 13 residues. CDR3 amino acids: CASSDPGLDEQFF. CDR3 in DNA: TGCGCCAGCTCGGACCCCGGCTTAGATGAGCAGTTCTTC.

This clonotype was detected only a few times. The J gene is TRBJ1-6, the V gene TRBV11-2; D is ambiguous. This CDR3 has 14 residues. Deletions cut 3 bases from V and 6 bases from J, with 9 bases between. Germline CDR1 SGHAT, CDR2 FQNNGV. In DNA, the CDR3 is TGTGCCAGCAGCTTCGGCGGGGTTAATTCACCCCTCCACTTT. Translating gives CASSFGGVNSPLHF.

This clonotype was recorded a few times. This chain joins TRBV4-1 and TRBJ2-4; D not certain. The germline V gene has CDR1 MGHRA and CDR2 YSYEKL. V lost 2 bases and J lost 0, with 5 bases in between. The CDR3 is 14 amino acids. The CDR3 spells CASSQFIAKNIQYF. In nucleotides, the CDR3 is TGCGCCAGCAGCCAATTCATAGCCAAAAACATTCAGTACTTC.

The table lists this clonotype with a few counts. The chain joins TRBV7-9 to TRBJ1-5; D perhaps matches TRBD1 (6 bases). This CDR3 contains 14 residues. Trimming cost V 1 base and J 6 bases, with 10 bases left between them. Per germline, CDR1 SEHNR and CDR2 FQNEAQ (reference sequence). CDR3 bases: TGTGCCAGCAGCTTAGAGGGGGGAAGTCAGCCCCAGCATTTT. It is translated as CASSLEGGSQPQHF.

This clonotype was counted many times. The rearrangement links TRBV18 to TRBJ1-2; unclear D gene. Trimming took 3 bases from V and 8 from J, leaving 19 bases between them. The CDR3 is 15 amino acids. Germline CDR1 and CDR2: KGHSH and LQKENI. CDR3 in DNA: TGTGCCAGCTCACCTTCCGGTCGTGGAGCGTTGGGCTACACCTTC. The encoded protein is CASSPSGRGALGYTF.